This T cell receptor (beta chain) came from a study of T cell changes during pregnancy in multiple sclerosis. As concerns this clone: One junction end disagrees with the germline gene, perhaps due to a read error.

This table comes from immunoSEQ multiplex PCR, and its TCRdb copy is limited to in-frame clones, with some not included. The data show tens of thousands of clones, around 90% seen once. The sequenced sample was CD4+ T cells from peripheral blood mononuclear cells, obtained in the third trimester of pregnancy. The sequence came from a female donor with multiple sclerosis, enrolled in a pregnancy study.

The CDR3 nucleotides read TGTGCCAGCAGTTACGGGAGACAGGGGCGCTCCCACGAGCAGTACTTC. Its protein is CASSYGRQGRSHEQYF. The rearrangement joins TRBV6-5 to TRBJ2-7, with 8 bases that match TRBD1. Germline CDR1 and CDR2: MNHEY and SVGAGI. The length of the CDR3 is 16 residues.